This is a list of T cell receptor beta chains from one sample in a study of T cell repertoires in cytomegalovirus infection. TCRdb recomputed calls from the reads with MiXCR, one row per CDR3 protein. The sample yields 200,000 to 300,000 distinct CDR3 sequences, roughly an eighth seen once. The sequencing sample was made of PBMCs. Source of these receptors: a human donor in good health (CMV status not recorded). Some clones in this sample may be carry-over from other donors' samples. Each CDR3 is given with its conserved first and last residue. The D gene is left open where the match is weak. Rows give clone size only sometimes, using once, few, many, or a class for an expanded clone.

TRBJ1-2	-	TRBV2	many	TGTGCCAGCAGTGGTTGGAGCAAAGGGGGAGGCTACACCTTC	CASSGWSKGGGYTF
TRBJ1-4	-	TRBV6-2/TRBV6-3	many	TGTGCCACCACCCCGGGGCATGAAAAACTGTTTTTT	CATTPGHEKLFF
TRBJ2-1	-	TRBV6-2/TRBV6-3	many	TGTGCCAGCAGTTACTTACAGGGTGGTGAGCAGTTCTTC	CASSYLQGGEQFF
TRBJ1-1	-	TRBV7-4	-	TGTGCCAGCAGCTTCGGCAGGGGCAGAACTGAAGCTTTCTTT	CASSFGRGRTEAFF
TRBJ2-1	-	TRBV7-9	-	TGTGCCAGCAGTCCTGGCCTTTCCTACAATGAGCAGTTCTTC	CASSPGLSYNEQFF
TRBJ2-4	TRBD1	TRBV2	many	TGTGCCAGCAGTGATTGGGACAGGGGCAAAAACATTCAGTACTTC	CASSDWDRGKNIQYF
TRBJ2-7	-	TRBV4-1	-	TGCGCCAGCAGCCAAATAGACGGCTCCTACGAGCAGTACTTC	CASSQIDGSYEQYF
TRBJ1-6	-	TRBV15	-	TGTGCCACCAGCAGAGTTCCAAGCTCCTATAATTCACCCCTCCACTTT	CATSRVPSSYNSPLHF
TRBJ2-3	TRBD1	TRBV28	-	TGTGCCAGCACCATGACAGGGACAGATACGCAGTATTTT	CASTMTGTDTQYF
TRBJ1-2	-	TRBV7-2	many	TGTGCCAGCAGCTTAGTAAGGGGCATAGACTATGGCTACACCTTC	CASSLVRGIDYGYTF
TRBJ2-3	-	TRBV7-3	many	TGTGCCAGCAGCTCAAACGACAGGGATACGCAGTATTTT	CASSSNDRDTQYF
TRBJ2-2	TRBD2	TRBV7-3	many	TGTGCCAGCAGCTTATATAGCGGGAGGGCCGCCACCGGGGAGCTGTTTTTT	CASSLYSGRAATGELFF
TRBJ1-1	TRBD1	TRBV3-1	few	TGTGCCAGCAGCCAGGGACAGTCTAGTGAAGCTTTCTTT	CASSQGQSSEAFF
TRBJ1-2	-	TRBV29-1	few	TGCAGCGTTGTAACGGGGGCGATCGGCTATGGCTACACCTTC	CSVVTGAIGYGYTF
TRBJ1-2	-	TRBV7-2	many	TGTGCCAGCAGCTTAGTACAGGGCAATGGCTACACCTTC	CASSLVQGNGYTF
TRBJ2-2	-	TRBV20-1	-	TGCAGCATAACGGGACAAAACACCGGGGAGCTGTTTTTT	CSITGQNTGELFF
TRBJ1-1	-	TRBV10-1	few	TGCGCCAGCAGAGCCGGGACGAGCACTGAAGCTTTCTTT	CASRAGTSTEAFF
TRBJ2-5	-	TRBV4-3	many	TGCGCCAGCAGCCCCATGGGAGGGGGGGAGACCCAGTACTTC	CASSPMGGGETQYF
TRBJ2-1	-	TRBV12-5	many	TGTGCTAGTGGTTTTCGTTTACCTAGGGAATCAGGTGAGCAGTTCTTC	CASGFRLPRESGEQFF
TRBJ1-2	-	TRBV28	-	TGTGCCAGCAGTTTAGAGAGCTCGGGCTACACCTTC	CASSLESSGYTF
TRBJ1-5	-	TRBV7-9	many	TGTGCCAGCAGCTACACAGGGAATCAGCCCCAGCATTTT	CASSYTGNQPQHF
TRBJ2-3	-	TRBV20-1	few	TGCAGTGCCGAGCGGTGGGAGAGGACAGATACGCAGTATTTT	CSAERWERTDTQYF
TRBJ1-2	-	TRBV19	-	TGTGCCAGTACCCCGATGCGGGGTGAAGGCTACACCTTC	CASTPMRGEGYTF
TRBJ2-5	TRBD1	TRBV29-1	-	TGCAGCGTTGGAGGGGGCGCGGAGACCCAGTACTTC	CSVGGGAETQYF